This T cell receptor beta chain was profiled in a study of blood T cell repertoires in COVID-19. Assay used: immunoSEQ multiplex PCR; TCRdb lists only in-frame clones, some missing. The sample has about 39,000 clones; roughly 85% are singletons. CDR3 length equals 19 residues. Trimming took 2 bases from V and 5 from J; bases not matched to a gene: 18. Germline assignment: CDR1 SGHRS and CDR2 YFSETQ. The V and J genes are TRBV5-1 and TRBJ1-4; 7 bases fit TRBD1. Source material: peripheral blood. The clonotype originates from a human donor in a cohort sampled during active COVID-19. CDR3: CASSFGTASQVGLNEKLFF. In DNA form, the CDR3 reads TGCGCCAGCAGCTTCGGGACAGCCAGCCAGGTGGGATTAAATGAAAAACTGTTTTTT.